Listed here are 24 T cell receptor beta chains from one sample, sequenced in a study of radiation and T cells in renal cell carcinoma. Treatment in this sample: 15 Gy SBRT to primary tumor, nephrectomy 4 weeks later. Some clones are missing from TCRdb's copy, which holds only in-frame ones; the method was immunoSEQ multiplex PCR. The sample includes nearly 20,000 clones, 50% to 65% of them seen just once. The sample was tumor tissue, taken from a patient whose treatment included radiotherapy and nephrectomy. The receptors shown here come from a woman aged 70-85 years with renal cell carcinoma.

This clone has a handful of counts. The V call is TRBV19, the J call TRBJ1-6; no clear D. The germline V gene has CDR1 LNHDA and CDR2 SQIVND (reference sequence). The CDR3 has 14 amino acids. V was clipped by 4 bases and J by 10 bases, with 14 bases between them. CDR3 coding DNA: TGTGCCAGTAGTACCTCCTGGCCGGGATCACCCCTCCACTTT. This codes for CASSTSWPGSPLHF.

The rearrangement uses TRBV28 and TRBJ1-1; unclear D gene. Per the germline V gene, CDR1 is MDHEN and CDR2 is SYDVKM. There are 12 residues in the CDR3. V was pared by 1 base and J by 5 bases, with 5 bases between. CDR3 sequence: CASSLLGTEAFF. CDR3 DNA sequence: TGTGCCAGCAGTTTATTAGGGACTGAAGCTTTCTTT.

This clone was detected only once. DNA of the CDR3: TGTGCCAGCAGTTTCTCCGGCAGCCAAAACATTCAGTACTTC. This gives the protein CASSFSGSQNIQYF. This rearrangement joins TRBV28 to TRBJ2-4, with D uncertain. V was shortened by 3 bases and J by 5 bases, with 11 bases between the two germline ends. The germline gives CDR1 MDHEN, CDR2 SYDVKM. CDR3 length equals 14 residues.

The V gene is TRBV6-4, the J gene TRBJ2-3; D is uncertain. The germline CDR1 and CDR2 sequences are MRHNA and SNTAGT. The CDR3 is 13 amino acids. V was clipped by 3 bases and J by 3 bases, with 7 bases between them. This chain's CDR3 is CASSDIGTDTQYF. For the CDR3, the DNA is TGTGCCAGCAGTGATATTGGAACAGATACGCAGTATTTT.

On this clone itself: The sample contains more than one DNA sequence encoding this CDR3. The chain has TRBV14 and TRBJ2-3; 8 bases agree with TRBD2. In germline, CDR1 is SGHDN, CDR2 FVKESK. J was trimmed by 5 bases and V by 0 bases; bases with no gene match: 4. This CDR3 region has 15 residues. CDR3 sequence reads: CASSQDRGGEDTQYF. For the CDR3, the DNA is TGTGCCAGCAGCCAAGATCGGGGGGGCGAAGATACGCAGTATTTT.

V is TRBV30 and J is TRBJ1-2; TRBD1 is a possible D gene (6 bases). The CDR3 contains 14 residues. Per germline, CDR1 GTSNPN and CDR2 SVGIG (reference sequence). V was shortened by 5 bases and J by 5 bases, with 18 bases between the two germline ends. CDR3 coding DNA: TGTGCCTGGGGGCAGGGGAGATCATGGTATGGCTACACCTTC. The encoded protein is CAWGQGRSWYGYTF.

The CDR3 here is CASSRGGGGAEQYF. The CDR3 region has the DNA TGTGCCAGCAGCCGTGGAGGAGGTGGGGCCGAGCAGTACTTC. The V call is TRBV5-6, the J call TRBJ2-7, with D perhaps given as TRBD1 or TRBD2 (5 bases each). Germline V gene sequence: CDR1 SGHDT, CDR2 YYEEEE. Trimming stripped 4 bases from V and 6 bases from J, with 17 bases between. The CDR3 runs to 14 residues. The full variable domain, rest sourced from reference TRBV5-6 and TRBJ2-7, is DAGVTQSPTHLIKTRGQQVTLRCSPKSGHDTVSWYQQALGQGPQFIFQYYEEEERQRGNFPDRFSGHQFPNYSSELNVNALLLGDSALYLCASSRGGGGAEQYFGPGTRLTVT.

CDR3 sequence (DNA): TGCAGCGTTTGGGACATAGAGGGTCCAGATACGCAGTATTTT. Protein: CSVWDIEGPDTQYF. The chain has TRBV29-1 and TRBJ2-3, with a tentative D call TRBD1 (6 bases). CDR1 is SQVTM, CDR2 ANQGSEA, per germline. This CDR3 is built from 14 residues. Deletions cut 5 bases from V and 4 bases from J, with 16 bases between.

V gene TRBV7-2 combines with J gene TRBJ2-3, with 9 positions matching TRBD2. Germline V CDR1 and CDR2: SGHTA, FQGNSA. With 5 bases clipped from V and 2 bases from J, the junction kept 8 bases outside the gene matches. The CDR3 is made up of 16 amino acids. The CDR3 loop reads CASSPSSGKDTDTQYF. The DNA for the CDR3 is TGTGCCAGCAGCCCCTCTAGCGGGAAAGACACAGATACGCAGTATTTT.

This clone was seen only a few times. The chain employs TRBV19 and TRBJ1-1; no firm D call. Trimming removed 7 bases from V and 0 bases from J, with 15 bases in between. CDR1 is LNHDA, CDR2 SQIVND, per germline (reference sequence). The CDR3 has 15 residues. CDR3 bases: TGTGCCAGTAATCTTCTGGGCGGGTTGAACACTGAAGCTTTCTTT. As protein: CASNLLGGLNTEAFF.

The chain links TRBV19 to TRBJ2-1; no definite D call. This CDR3 region has 12 residues. V gave up 5 bases and J gave up 9 bases, with 11 bases separating them. Germline V CDR1 and CDR2: LNHDA, SQIVND (reference sequence). The CDR3 DNA sequence: TGTGCCAGTAGTGTACCCGGCAGTGAGCAGTTCTTC. It yields the protein CASSVPGSEQFF. Using reference TRBV19 and TRBJ2-1 for the parts outside the CDR3, the full variable domain is DGGITQSPKYLFRKEGQNVTLSCEQNLNHDAMYWYRQDPGQGLRLIYYSQIVNDFQKGDIAEGYSVSREKKESFPLTVTSAQKNPTAFYLCASSVPGSEQFFGPGTRLTVL.

V gene TRBV6-5 combines with J gene TRBJ2-7; D remains unclear. This CDR3 has 15 amino acids. Germline loops: CDR1 MNHEY, CDR2 SVGAGI. V was shortened by 5 bases and J by 0 bases, with 14 bases between the two germline ends. CDR3 bases: TGTGCCAGCAGTAGGGTATCTTCCAGCTCCTACGAGCAGTACTTC. Its translation: CASSRVSSSSYEQYF.

V gene TRBV7-2 combines with J gene TRBJ2-1; tentatively, D is TRBD1 (6 bases). Germline V gene sequence: CDR1 SGHTA, CDR2 FQGNSA. The V end lost 5 bases, the J end lost 2 bases, and 13 bases lay between the germline ends. The length of the CDR3 is 15 residues. The CDR3 nucleotides are TGTGCCAGCAGCCTAAAAGGGGGAACCTACAATGAGCAGTTCTTC. This codes for CASSLKGGTYNEQFF.

V usage is TRBV6-5 and J usage is TRBJ1-6; D is unclear. Trimming removed 5 bases from V and 12 bases from J, with 11 bases in between. Germline lookup yields CDR1 MNHEY and CDR2 SVGAGI. The CDR3 consists of 12 residues. The CDR3 is CASSAPSGPLHF. The CDR3 DNA reads as TGTGCCAGCAGTGCCCCTAGTGGACCCCTCCACTTT.

This chain's CDR3 is CSVGGIQGGYTF. CDR3 bases: TGCAGCGTTGGGGGGATCCAGGGTGGCTACACCTTC. The chain has TRBV29-1 and TRBJ1-2, with D perhaps TRBD1 (5 bases). The germline CDR1 and CDR2 sequences are SQVTM and ANQGSEA. This CDR3 contains 12 residues. V was pared by 4 bases and J by 7 bases, with 13 bases between.

This clone showed up just a few times. The chain carries TRBV13 and TRBJ1-1; tentative D call: TRBD1 (5 bases). With 4 bases removed from V and 4 bases from J, the gap between germline ends came to 16 bases. The CDR3 consists of 15 residues. CDR1 is PRHDT and CDR2 is FYEKMQ in the germline V gene (reference sequence). The CDR3 DNA is TGTGCCAGCAGCTCCAACGGGGCCTGGGGCACTGAAGCTTTCTTT. It is translated as CASSSNGAWGTEAFF. The full variable domain, with the rest looked up from reference TRBV13 and TRBJ1-1, is AAGVIQSPRHLIKEKRETATLKCYPIPRHDTVYWYQQGPGQDPQFLISFYEKMQSDKGSIPDRFSAQQFSDYHSELNMSSLELGDSALYFCASSSNGAWGTEAFFGQGTRLTVV.

The J gene is TRBJ1-2, the V gene TRBV6-5; no firm D call. The germline V gene encodes CDR1 MNHEY and CDR2 SVGAGI. The CDR3 covers 13 residues. Trimming stripped 6 bases from V and 0 bases from J, with 8 bases between. The CDR3: CASSLLTNYGYTF. CDR3 DNA sequence: TGTGCCAGCAGCTTGTTGACTAACTATGGCTACACCTTC.

V usage is TRBV4-3 and J usage is TRBJ1-2; 8 positions agree with TRBD1. The germline CDR1 and CDR2 sequences are LGHNA and YSLEER. V trimming: 0 bases; J trimming: 7 bases; junction bases outside the gene matches: 1. CDR3 length equals 13 residues. The CDR3 nucleotides read TGCGCCAGCAGCCAAGAAACAGGGGGTGGCTACACCTTC. It translates to CASSQETGGGYTF.

This clone has just a few counts. The chain carries TRBV27 and TRBJ1-2; D not certain. The germline V gene encodes CDR1 MNHEY and CDR2 SMNVEV (reference sequence). V lost 6 bases to trimming and J lost 5 bases, with 19 bases between them. This CDR3 is 15 amino acids long. DNA of the CDR3: TGTGCCAGCAGCCCCGTAGAGGGTTGGAGGTATGGCTACACCTTC. Translated: CASSPVEGWRYGYTF.

This clone was counted once. The V gene is TRBV2, the J gene TRBJ1-2; D possibly corresponds to TRBD1 (6 bases). The CDR3 runs 14 residues. Per the germline V gene, CDR1 is SNHLY and CDR2 is FYNNEI. Deletions cut 2 bases from V and 4 bases from J, with 11 bases between. In DNA form, the CDR3 reads TGTGCCAGCAGTGAACAGGGGATGGGCTATGGCTACACCTTC. This sequence encodes CASSEQGMGYGYTF.

J is TRBJ1-6 and V is TRBV6-1, with 7 bases matching TRBD1. Germline values: CDR1 MNHNS, CDR2 SASEGT. J gave up 7 bases and V 3 bases, and 6 bases lay outside the gene matches. This CDR3 spans 15 amino acids. The chain's CDR3 is CASSDFTGENSPLHF. CDR3 nucleotides: TGTGCCAGCAGTGACTTCACAGGGGAGAATTCACCCCTCCACTTT.

This sequence joins TRBV5-1 and TRBJ2-5, with D unresolved. Germline V gene data show CDR1 as SGHRS and CDR2 as YFSETQ. V was pared by 1 base and J by 5 bases, with 9 bases between. This CDR3 comprises 13 residues. The CDR3, as DNA: TGCGCCAGCAGCTTGATGGGGAAGGAGACCCAGTACTTC. Its protein is CASSLMGKETQYF.

The chain carries TRBV28 and TRBJ1-5; D may be TRBD1 (5 bases). Germline loops: CDR1 MDHEN, CDR2 SYDVKM. V dropped 3 bases and J dropped 7 bases, with 16 bases sitting between them. The CDR3 spans 15 residues. In DNA form, the CDR3 reads TGTGCCAGCAGTTTCGGAAAAACAGGTTGGCAGCCCCAGCATTTT. This translates into CASSFGKTGWQPQHF.

This chain joins TRBV5-1 and TRBJ2-7; 8 nucleotides align to TRBD1. Germline V gene data show CDR1 as SGHRS and CDR2 as YFSETQ. This CDR3 comprises 15 residues. The junction had 8 bases not matched to a gene; V was cut back by 4 bases and J by 2 bases. In DNA form, the CDR3 reads TGCGCCAGCAGCCGTGGCCGGGACAGGCCCTACGAGCAGTACTTC. Its protein product is CASSRGRDRPYEQYF.